The next 22 T cell receptor beta chains were all read from a single sample in a study of Graves' ophthalmopathy and Graves' hyperthyroidism. Scientists amplified the TCR beta CDR3 regions from RNA transcripts. An initial RT-PCR round employing HTBI primers preceded a second-round multiplex PCR. MiXCR was run by TCRdb on the multiplex PCR reads, yielding one entry per CDR3 protein. In the table there are some 160,000 distinct CDR3 sequences, roughly 36% of which are singletons. Sequenced: peripheral blood. These receptors were collected from a man aged 25 to 45 with Graves' ophthalmopathy.

Only a few counts were recorded for this clonotype. The rearrangement uses TRBV19 and TRBJ2-7; 7 nucleotides line up with TRBD1. Germline CDR1 LNHDA, CDR2 SQIVND (reference sequence). This CDR3 is 14 amino acids long. The trim removed 1 base at V and 4 bases at J, leaving 4 bases unmatched. CDR3: CASSIVGQSYEQYF. CDR3 bases: TGTGCCAGTAGTATAGTGGGACAGAGTTACGAGCAGTACTTC.

The J gene is TRBJ2-7, the V gene TRBV7-4; 13 bases fit TRBD2. V lost 1 base to trimming and J lost 4 bases; unmatched junction nucleotides: 7. Germline CDR1 SGHVT, CDR2 SQSDAQ. CDR3 length: 17 residues. The CDR3, as DNA: TGTGCCAGCAGCTTAGGTTCTCGGACTAGCGGGAGTTACGAGCAGTACTTC. It encodes CASSLGSRTSGSYEQYF.

V and J are TRBV6-2 or TRBV6-3 and TRBJ2-5, with D possibly being TRBD1 (5 bases). CDR1 and CDR2 (germline): MNHEY, SVGEGT. CDR3 length: 13 amino acids. V was clipped by 6 bases and J by 5 bases, with 13 bases between them. This chain's CDR3 is CASRSRVGETQYF. The CDR3 coding sequence is TGTGCCAGCAGATCCAGGGTCGGCGAGACCCAGTACTTC.

In its sample, this clonotype was seen many times. The chain is built from TRBV20-1 and TRBJ2-5; D unclear. The germline V gene has CDR1 DFQATT and CDR2 SNEGSKA (reference sequence). This CDR3 is 14 amino acids long. Between the trimmed V and J ends, which lost 0 bases and 7 bases, there was a span of 15 bases. The CDR3 DNA follows: TGCAGTGCTAGAGATTCCCAGGTTGGAAGGACCCAGTACTTC. Protein product: CSARDSQVGRTQYF.

The DNA of the CDR3 is TGTGCCAGCACACCCGGGACGGAGCTCCACGAGCAGTACTTC. The encoded protein is CASTPGTELHEQYF. The chain is built from TRBV27 and TRBJ2-7; D tentatively reads TRBD1 or TRBD2 (5 bases each). This CDR3 is 14 amino acids long. V was trimmed by 7 bases and J by 5 bases, leaving 18 bases between them. Germline lookup yields CDR1 MNHEY and CDR2 SMNVEV (reference sequence).

This clonotype was seen a single time. The chain recombines TRBV19 with TRBJ2-5; 9 nucleotides match TRBD2. V shed 7 bases and J 0 bases; nucleotides not matched to a gene: 6. From germline, CDR1 is LNHDA and CDR2 SQIVND (reference sequence). This CDR3 is 15 amino acids long. The CDR3 bases are TGTGCCAGTACCCGGACTAGCGCGTACCAAGAGACCCAGTACTTC. As protein: CASTRTSAYQETQYF.

This clonotype was picked up many times. V gene TRBV6-2 or TRBV6-3 combines with J gene TRBJ2-7; D is undetermined. This CDR3 has 10 amino acids. CDR1 MNHEY and CDR2 SVGEGT come from the germline V gene. V was cut by 8 bases and J by 3 bases, with 5 bases left in between. CDR3 sequence reads: CASGSYEQYF. The CDR3 DNA reads as TGTGCCAGCGGAAGCTACGAGCAGTACTTC.

On this clonotype: At one end, the junction sequence differs from germline, possibly due to a read error. The chain joins TRBV7-8 to TRBJ1-5, with a weak D call TRBD1 (5 bases). CDR3 size: 15 residues. Germline V gene sequence: CDR1 SGHVS, CDR2 FQNEAQ. Here the CDR3 reads CASSRDWSGNQPQHF. CDR3 coding DNA: TGTGCCAGCAGCCGGGACTGGTCGGGCAATCAGCCCCAACATTTT.

This clonotype has at least ten counts. The rearrangement uses TRBV5-1 and TRBJ1-6; D is undetermined. CDR3 length: 13 residues. The V and J ends lost 4 bases and 8 bases respectively, with 10 bases between them. The germline V gene has CDR1 SGHRS and CDR2 YFSETQ. CDR3 in amino acids: CASSPAEDSPLHF. CDR3 sequence (DNA): TGCGCCAGCAGCCCGGCGGAGGATTCACCCCTCCACTTT.

The V call is TRBV11-2, the J call TRBJ2-5; 9 nucleotides align to TRBD2. The CDR3 consists of 16 residues. The trim removed 8 bases at V and 1 base at J, leaving 11 bases unmatched. The germline V gene has CDR1 SGHAT and CDR2 FQNNGV. The CDR3 sequence: CASGLRAGGPQETQYF. CDR3 DNA: TGTGCCAGCGGATTAAGAGCGGGAGGCCCCCAAGAGACCCAGTACTTC.

This clonotype was seen repeatedly, ten times or more. CDR3 DNA: TGTGCCAGCAACCGGGGGCTGAACACTGAAGCTTTCTTT. Amino acids: CASNRGLNTEAFF. This rearrangement joins TRBV27 to TRBJ1-1; D may be TRBD1 (6 bases). This CDR3 contains 13 residues. V lost 7 bases to trimming and J lost 0 bases, with 9 bases between them. The germline gives CDR1 MNHEY, CDR2 SMNVEV (reference sequence).

In this sample, this clonotype is medium-sized. The chain combines TRBV6-2 or TRBV6-3 with TRBJ2-7; the match to TRBD2 covers 8 bases. Germline loops: CDR1 MNHEY, CDR2 SVGEGT. Unmatched junction bases numbered 0, after V lost 2 bases and J lost 0 bases. This CDR3 contains 14 residues. This CDR3 is CASSYGTSSYEQYF. The CDR3 DNA is TGTGCCAGCAGTTACGGGACTAGCTCCTACGAGCAGTACTTC.

Ten or more counts support this clonotype. The chain employs TRBV28 and TRBJ2-5; TRBD1 matches at 7 bases. Trimming removed 6 bases from V and 1 base from J; junction bases left unmatched: 5. Germline values: CDR1 MDHEN, CDR2 SYDVKM. This CDR3 is 14 amino acids long. CDR3: CASRNRDSQETQYF. CDR3 coding DNA: TGTGCCAGCAGAAACCGGGACAGCCAAGAGACCCAGTACTTC.

A single count supports this clonotype. V gene TRBV11-2 combines with J gene TRBJ2-5; D is ambiguous. Germline CDR1 and CDR2: SGHAT and FQNNGV. This CDR3 is built from 15 residues. Trimming stripped 4 bases from V and 4 bases from J, with 16 bases between. The DNA of the CDR3 is TGTGCCAGCAGCTCCCGGTTGGATCCTCCAGAGACCCAGTACTTC. Amino acid sequence: CASSSRLDPPETQYF.

This clonotype was recorded at least ten times. The V and J genes are TRBV6-1 and TRBJ2-1; TRBD2 matches 13 bases. In germline, CDR1 is MNHNS, CDR2 SASEGT. The CDR3 is made up of 15 amino acids. V shed 6 bases, J shed 5 bases, and the junction held 4 bases outside the gene matches. The CDR3 here is CASRTLAGGNNEQFF. CDR3 nucleotide sequence: TGTGCCAGCAGGACACTAGCGGGAGGGAACAATGAGCAGTTCTTC.

This clonotype was found many times. The CDR3: CASSVATYYGYTF. The CDR3 coding sequence is TGTGCCAGCAGCGTGGCAACCTACTATGGCTACACCTTC. J is TRBJ1-2 and V is TRBV6-5; D unclear. CDR3 length equals 13 residues. V was trimmed by 6 bases and J by 3 bases, leaving 11 bases between them. Looked up from germline, CDR1 is MNHEY and CDR2 is SVGAGI.

The table lists this clonotype with a few counts. This rearrangement joins TRBV28 to TRBJ2-5; the match to TRBD1 covers 7 bases. The V and J ends lost 6 bases and 1 base, in that order; junction bases with no gene match: 5. Germline assignment: CDR1 MDHEN and CDR2 SYDVKM. This CDR3 spans 14 amino acids. CDR3 nucleotide sequence: TGTGCCAGCAGATCGGGACAGACCCAAGAGACCCAGTACTTC. Translating gives CASRSGQTQETQYF.

This clonotype has a handful of counts. The chain recombines TRBV12-3 or TRBV12-4 with TRBJ1-3; 9 bases match TRBD1. The V segment lost 1 base and the J segment 7 bases; nucleotides outside the gene matches: 2. The CDR3 runs to 14 residues. CDR3 residues: CASSLGTGENTIYF. In nucleotides, the CDR3 is TGTGCCAGCAGTTTAGGGACAGGGGAGAACACCATATATTTT.

The J gene is TRBJ2-5, the V gene TRBV11-3, with D hard to call. CDR3 length: 14 amino acids. V was cut by 5 bases and J by 4 bases, with 14 bases left in between. Germline CDR1 reads SGHNT; CDR2 reads YENEEA. In nucleotides, the CDR3 is TGTGCCAGCAGCCAGAGACTCCACGGAGAGACCCAGTACTTC. It translates to CASSQRLHGETQYF.

The rearrangement joins TRBV27 to TRBJ1-5; D perhaps matches TRBD1 (6 bases). The CDR3 is 14 residues long. CDR1 MNHEY and CDR2 SMNVEV come from the germline V gene (reference sequence). Trimming cost V 4 bases and J 3 bases, with 10 bases left between them. CDR3 region: CASSSGGVNQPQHF. CDR3 DNA: TGTGCCAGCAGTTCGGGGGGCGTCAATCAGCCCCAGCATTTT.

The chain is built from TRBV19 and TRBJ1-5, with D maybe TRBD1 (6 bases). The CDR3 runs 14 residues. V was cut by 1 base and J by 6 bases, with 10 bases left in between. Germline-derived CDR1 and CDR2 are LNHDA and SQIVND (reference sequence). The CDR3 loop is CASSIVGGRQPQHF. The CDR3 coding sequence is TGTGCCAGTAGTATAGTAGGGGGTCGTCAGCCCCAGCATTTT. The full variable domain, rest sourced from reference TRBV19 and TRBJ1-5, is DGGITQSPKYLFRKEGQNVTLSCEQNLNHDAMYWYRQDPGQGLRLIYYSQIVNDFQKGDIAEGYSVSREKKESFPLTVTSAQKNPTAFYLCASSIVGGRQPQHFGDGTRLSIL.

V gene TRBV6-1 combines with J gene TRBJ1-2; D gene uncertain. The CDR3 is 15 residues long. CDR1 and CDR2 from the germline V gene are MNHNS and SASEGT. V gave up 6 bases and J gave up 2 bases, with 16 bases separating them. This CDR3 reads CASSVVREGNYGYTF. The CDR3, as DNA: TGTGCCAGCAGCGTAGTTCGGGAGGGAAACTATGGCTACACCTTC.